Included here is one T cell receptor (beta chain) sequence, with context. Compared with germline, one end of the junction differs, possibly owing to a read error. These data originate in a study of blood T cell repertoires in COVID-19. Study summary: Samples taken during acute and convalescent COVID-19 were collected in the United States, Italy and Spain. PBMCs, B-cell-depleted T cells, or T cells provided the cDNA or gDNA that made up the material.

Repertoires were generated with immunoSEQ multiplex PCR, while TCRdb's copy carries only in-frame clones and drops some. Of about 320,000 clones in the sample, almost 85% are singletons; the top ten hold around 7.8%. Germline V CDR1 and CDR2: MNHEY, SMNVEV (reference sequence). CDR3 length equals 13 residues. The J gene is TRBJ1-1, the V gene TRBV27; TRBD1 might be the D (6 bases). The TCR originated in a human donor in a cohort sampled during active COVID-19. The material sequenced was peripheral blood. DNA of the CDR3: TGTGCCAGCAGAAACAGGGCGAACGCTGAAGCTTTCTTT. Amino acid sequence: CASRNRANAEAFF.